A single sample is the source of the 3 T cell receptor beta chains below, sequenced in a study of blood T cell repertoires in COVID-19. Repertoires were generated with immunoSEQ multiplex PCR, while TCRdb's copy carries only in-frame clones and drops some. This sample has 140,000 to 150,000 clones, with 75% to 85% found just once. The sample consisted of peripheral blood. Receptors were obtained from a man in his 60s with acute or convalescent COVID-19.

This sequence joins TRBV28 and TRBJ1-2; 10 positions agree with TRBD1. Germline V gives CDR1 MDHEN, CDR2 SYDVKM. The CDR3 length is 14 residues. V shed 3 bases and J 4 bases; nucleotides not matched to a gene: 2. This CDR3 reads CASSLWTGGYGYTF. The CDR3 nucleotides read TGTGCCAGCAGTTTGTGGACAGGGGGCTATGGCTACACCTTC.

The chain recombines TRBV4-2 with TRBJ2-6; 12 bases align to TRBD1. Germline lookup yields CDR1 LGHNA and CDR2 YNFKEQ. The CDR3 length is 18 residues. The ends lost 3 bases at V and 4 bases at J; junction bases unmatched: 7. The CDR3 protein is CASSHTGTGGSGANVLTF. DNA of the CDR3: TGTGCCAGCAGCCATACCGGGACAGGGGGCTCCGGGGCCAACGTCCTGACTTTC.

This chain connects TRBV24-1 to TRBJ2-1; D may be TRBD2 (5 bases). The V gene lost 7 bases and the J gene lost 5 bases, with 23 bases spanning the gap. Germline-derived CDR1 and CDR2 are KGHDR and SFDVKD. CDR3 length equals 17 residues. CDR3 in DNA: TGTGCCACCAGCAGGAGCGGATCATCTTCGTCACACAATGAGCAGTTCTTC. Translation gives CATSRSGSSSSHNEQFF.